The sequence of this T cell receptor (beta chain) was determined in a study of prognosis after radiotherapy for stage I lung cancer. Turning to the study itself: Not a single patient was given any concurrent therapy alongside stereotactic body radiotherapy, also referred to as SBRT.

Amplification of TCR beta CDR3 from genomic DNA used two-round multiplex PCR. Primers specific to each TRBV and TRBJ gene were used in first-round PCR. TCRdb re-called the multiplex PCR reads with MiXCR, one entry per CDR3 protein. The sample has under 50,000 distinct CDR3 sequences, around a quarter seen once. The CDR3 is 13 residues long. CDR1 and CDR2 from the germline V gene are SGHRS and YFSETQ. V lost 0 bases to trimming and J lost 2 bases, with 5 bases between them. Ten or more counts support this clonotype. The origin of this receptor is a donor of 50 years or more with non-small cell lung cancer. The sample was PBMCs, taken before or after stereotactic body radiation therapy (not recorded which). The V gene is TRBV5-1, the J gene TRBJ1-2; the D is unclear. The CDR3 spells CASSLDENYGYTF. Here the CDR3 DNA reads TGCGCCAGCAGCTTGGACGAAAACTATGGCTACACCTTC. Using reference TRBV5-1 and TRBJ1-2 for the parts outside the CDR3, the full variable domain is KAGVTQTPRYLIKTRGQQVTLSCSPISGHRSVSWYQQTPGQGLQFLFEYFSETQRNKGNFPGRFSGRQFSNSRSEMNVSTLELGDSALYLCASSLDENYGYTFGSGTRLTVV.